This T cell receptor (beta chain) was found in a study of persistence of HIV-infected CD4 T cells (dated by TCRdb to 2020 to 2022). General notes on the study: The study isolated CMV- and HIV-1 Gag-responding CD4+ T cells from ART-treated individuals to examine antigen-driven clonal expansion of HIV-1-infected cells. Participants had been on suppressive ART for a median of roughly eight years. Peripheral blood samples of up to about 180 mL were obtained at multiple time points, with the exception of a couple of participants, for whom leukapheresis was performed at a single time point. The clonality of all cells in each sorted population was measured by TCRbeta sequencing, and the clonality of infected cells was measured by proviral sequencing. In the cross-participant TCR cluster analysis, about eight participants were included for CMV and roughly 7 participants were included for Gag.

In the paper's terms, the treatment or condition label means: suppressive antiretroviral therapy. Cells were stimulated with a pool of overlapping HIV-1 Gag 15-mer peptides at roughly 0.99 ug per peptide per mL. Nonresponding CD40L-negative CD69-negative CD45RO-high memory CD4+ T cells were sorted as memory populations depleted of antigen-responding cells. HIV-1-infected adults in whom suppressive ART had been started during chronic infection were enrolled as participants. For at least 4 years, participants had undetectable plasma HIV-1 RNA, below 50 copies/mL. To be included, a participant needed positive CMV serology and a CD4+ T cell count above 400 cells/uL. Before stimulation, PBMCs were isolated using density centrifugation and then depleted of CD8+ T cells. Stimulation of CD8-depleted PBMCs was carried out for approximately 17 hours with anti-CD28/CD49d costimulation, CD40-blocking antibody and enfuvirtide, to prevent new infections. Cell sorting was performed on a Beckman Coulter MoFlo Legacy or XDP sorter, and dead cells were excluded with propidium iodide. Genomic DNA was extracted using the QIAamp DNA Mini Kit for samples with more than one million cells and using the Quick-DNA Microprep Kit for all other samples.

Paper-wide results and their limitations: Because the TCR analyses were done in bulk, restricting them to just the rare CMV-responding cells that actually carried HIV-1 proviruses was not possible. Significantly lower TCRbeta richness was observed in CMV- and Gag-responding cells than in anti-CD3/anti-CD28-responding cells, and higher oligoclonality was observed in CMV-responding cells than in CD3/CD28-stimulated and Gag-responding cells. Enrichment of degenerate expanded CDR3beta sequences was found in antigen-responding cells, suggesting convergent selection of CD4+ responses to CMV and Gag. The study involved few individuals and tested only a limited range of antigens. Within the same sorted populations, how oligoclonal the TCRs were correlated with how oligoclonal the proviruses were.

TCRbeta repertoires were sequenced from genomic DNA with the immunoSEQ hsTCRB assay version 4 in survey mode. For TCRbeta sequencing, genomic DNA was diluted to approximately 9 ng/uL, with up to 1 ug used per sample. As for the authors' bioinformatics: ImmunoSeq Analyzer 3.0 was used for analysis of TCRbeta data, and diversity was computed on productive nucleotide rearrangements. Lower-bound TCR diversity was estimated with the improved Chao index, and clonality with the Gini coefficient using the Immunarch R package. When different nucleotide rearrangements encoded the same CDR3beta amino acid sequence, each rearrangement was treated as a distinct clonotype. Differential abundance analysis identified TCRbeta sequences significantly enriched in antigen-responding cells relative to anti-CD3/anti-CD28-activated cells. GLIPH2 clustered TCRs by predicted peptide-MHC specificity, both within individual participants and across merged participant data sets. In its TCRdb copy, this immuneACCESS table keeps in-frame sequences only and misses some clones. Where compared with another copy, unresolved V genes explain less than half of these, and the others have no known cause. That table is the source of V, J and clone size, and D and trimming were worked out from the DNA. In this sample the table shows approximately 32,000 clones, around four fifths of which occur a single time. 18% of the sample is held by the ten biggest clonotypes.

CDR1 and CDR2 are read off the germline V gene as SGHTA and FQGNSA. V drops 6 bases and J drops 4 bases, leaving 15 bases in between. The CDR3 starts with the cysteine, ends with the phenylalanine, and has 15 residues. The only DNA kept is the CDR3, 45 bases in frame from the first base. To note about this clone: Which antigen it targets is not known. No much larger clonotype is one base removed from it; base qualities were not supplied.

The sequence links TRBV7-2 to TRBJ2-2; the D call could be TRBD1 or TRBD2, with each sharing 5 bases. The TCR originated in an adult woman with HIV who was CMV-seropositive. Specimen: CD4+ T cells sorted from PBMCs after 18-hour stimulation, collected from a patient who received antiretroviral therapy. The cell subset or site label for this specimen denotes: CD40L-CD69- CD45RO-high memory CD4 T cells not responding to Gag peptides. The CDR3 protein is CASSSGRGVTGELFF. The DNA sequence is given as TGTGCCAGCAGTTCAGGCCGAGGGGTCACCGGGGAGCTGTTTTTT. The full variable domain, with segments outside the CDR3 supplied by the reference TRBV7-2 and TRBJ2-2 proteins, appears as GAGVSQSPSNKVTEKGKDVELRCDPISGHTALYWYRQSLGQGLEFLIYFQGNSAPDKSGLPSDRFSAERTGGSVSTLTIQRTQQEDSAVYLCASSSGRGVTGELFFGEGSRLTVL.